These 22 T cell receptor beta chains were sequenced from one sample in a study of TIL therapy for anti-PD-1-resistant metastatic lung cancer. Time point reported: pre-treatment sample, taken before nivolumab and TIL therapy. The libraries were made with immunoSEQ v3. The method was immunoSEQ multiplex PCR; TCRdb's version includes in-frame clones alone and lacks a portion of them. The sample has just under 60,000 clones; about 69% are singletons. The input for sequencing was blood, taken at baseline. The source of these receptors is a person aged 25-80 years with non-small cell lung cancer.

With regard to this clone: The junction departs from the called germline gene at one end, perhaps through a read error. J is TRBJ2-7 and V is TRBV5-1; D is possibly TRBD1 (5 bases). In germline, CDR1 is SGHRS, CDR2 YFSETQ. This CDR3 has 13 residues. The chain's CDR3 is CASRLGRDYEQYF. The DNA of the CDR3 is TGCGCCAGCAGATTGGGCAGGGACTACGAGCAGTACTTC.

The rearrangement joins TRBV7-9 to TRBJ2-2, with D perhaps assigned TRBD1 or TRBD2 (6 bases each). Germline CDR1 SEHNR, CDR2 FQNEAQ (reference sequence). V shed 2 bases and J shed 3 bases, with 13 bases lying between them. The CDR3 length is 16 residues. The CDR3 protein is CASSLRGDGYTGELFF. In DNA, the CDR3 is TGTGCCAGCAGCTTAAGGGGGGACGGTTACACCGGGGAGCTGTTTTTT. Full variable domain (outside the CDR3, taken from reference TRBV7-9 and TRBJ2-2): DTGVSQNPRHKITKRGQNVTFRCDPISEHNRLYWYRQTLGQGPEFLTYFQNEAQLEKSRLLSDRFSAERPKGSFSTLEIQRTEQGDSAMYLCASSLRGDGYTGELFFGEGSRLTVL.

The sample holds many counts of this clone. This chain connects TRBV11-3 to TRBJ2-5, with 10 bases identical to TRBD1. CDR1 is SGHNT, CDR2 YENEEA, per germline. This CDR3 has 15 amino acids. V trimming: 1 base; J trimming: 5 bases; junction bases outside the gene matches: 4. CDR3: CASSLGGTGVETQYF. CDR3 coding DNA: TGTGCCAGCAGCTTAGGCGGGACAGGGGTTGAGACCCAGTACTTC.

The genes are TRBV5-1 and TRBJ2-5, with 7 bases that match TRBD1. V lost 3 bases to trimming and J lost 5 bases; unmatched junction nucleotides: 4. This CDR3 comprises 13 residues. The germline V gene encodes CDR1 SGHRS and CDR2 YFSETQ. The CDR3 DNA reads as TGCGCCAGCAGCTCACAGGGGCGGGAGACCCAGTACTTC. Its translation: CASSSQGRETQYF.

This clone was observed a few times. The gene calls are TRBV21-1 and TRBJ1-5; the table gives TRBD1 as D, unverified against the DNA. TRBV21-1 is a documented pseudogene. The CDR3 is made up of 18 amino acids. CDR3 bases: TGTGCCAGCAGCAAAGGAGGCAGGGGGCCCCAATGCAATCAGCCCCAGCATTTT. As protein: CASSKGGRGPQCNQPQHF.

The chain joins TRBV7-9 to TRBJ2-1; perhaps TRBD1 as D (6 bases). V was cut by 6 bases and J by 1 base, with 13 bases left in between. CDR3 length: 15 residues. From germline, CDR1 is SEHNR and CDR2 FQNEAQ (reference sequence). This chain's CDR3 is CASSFTQGSYNEQFF. In DNA form, the CDR3 reads TGTGCCAGCAGTTTTACGCAGGGGTCCTACAATGAGCAGTTCTTC.

The chain carries TRBV5-1 and TRBJ2-7; 16 bases align to TRBD2. Per germline, CDR1 SGHRS and CDR2 YFSETQ. CDR3 length: 15 amino acids. Trimming took 5 bases from V and 4 from J; bases not matched to a gene: 3. The CDR3 nucleotides are TGCGCCAGCAGTTCGGGACTAGCGGGAGGGTACGAGCAGTACTTC. Residues: CASSSGLAGGYEQYF.

The chain carries TRBV11-3 and TRBJ2-7; D remains ambiguous. The V gene's germline CDR1 is SGHNT and CDR2 YENEEA. This CDR3 is 13 amino acids long. The V end was cut by 1 base, the J end by 6 bases, with 10 bases between. The CDR3 sequence: CASSLARVPEQYF. CDR3 nucleotide sequence: TGTGCCAGCAGCTTAGCCCGGGTCCCCGAGCAGTACTTC. Combining the CDR3 with reference TRBV11-3 and TRBJ2-7 gives the whole variable domain EAGVVQSPRYKIIEKKQPVAFWCNPISGHNTLYWYLQNLGQGPELLIRYENEEAVDDSQLPKDRFSAERLKGVDSTLKIQPAELGDSAVYLCASSLARVPEQYFGPGTRLTVT.

V usage is TRBV7-2 and J usage is TRBJ2-7; TRBD1 or TRBD2 may be the D gene (6 bases each). The CDR3 is 14 residues long. Germline CDR1 SGHTA, CDR2 FQGNSA. Trimming stripped 8 bases from V and 2 bases from J, with 16 bases between. CDR3 loop: CASVPSRGPYEQYF. DNA for the CDR3: TGTGCCAGCGTCCCTTCCCGGGGGCCCTACGAGCAGTACTTC. Supplemented by reference TRBV7-2 and TRBJ2-7, the full variable domain reads GAGVSQSPSNKVTEKGKDVELRCDPISGHTALYWYRQSLGQGLEFLIYFQGNSAPDKSGLPSDRFSAERTGGSVSTLTIQRTQQEDSAVYLCASVPSRGPYEQYFGPGTRLTVT.

The V gene is TRBV2, the J gene TRBJ2-7; TRBD1 aligns across 7 bases. The CDR3 covers 14 residues. The V segment lost 9 bases and the J segment 2 bases; nucleotides outside the gene matches: 10. Germline V CDR1 and CDR2: SNHLY, FYNNEI. Written as DNA, the CDR3 is TGTGCCAGTAAGGCCGGGACAGAAACCTACGAGCAGTACTTC. This translates into CASKAGTETYEQYF.

The gene calls are TRBV18 and TRBJ2-7; no firm D call. The V and J ends lost 3 bases and 3 bases respectively, with 12 bases between them. This CDR3 has 14 residues. The germline CDR1 and CDR2 sequences are KGHSH and LQKENI. The CDR3 protein is CASSPPAPLYEQYF. CDR3 DNA sequence: TGTGCCAGCTCACCCCCCGCCCCCCTCTACGAGCAGTACTTC.

V gene TRBV18 combines with J gene TRBJ2-5; D uncertain. Trimming cost V 6 bases and J 2 bases, with 13 bases left between them. CDR1 and CDR2 from the germline V gene are KGHSH and LQKENI. The length of the CDR3 is 14 residues. The CDR3 nucleotides read TGTGCCAGCTCTTTAAATCCCGTTCAAGAGACCCAGTACTTC. Its translation: CASSLNPVQETQYF.

V usage is TRBV7-9 and J usage is TRBJ2-3, with no clear D. The CDR3 loop spans 13 amino acids. Germline values: CDR1 SEHNR, CDR2 FQNEAQ (reference sequence). Between the trimmed V and J ends, which lost 1 base and 8 bases, there was a span of 10 bases. CDR3 residues: CASSLVEEGTQYF. The CDR3 region has the DNA TGTGCCAGCAGCTTAGTCGAAGAAGGTACGCAGTATTTT.

V gene TRBV9 combines with J gene TRBJ2-1, with TRBD1 as a possible D gene (5 bases). The CDR3 extends over 15 amino acids. Germline V gene data show CDR1 as SGDLS and CDR2 as YYNGEE. The ends were cut back, 2 bases at V and 0 bases at J, with 9 bases in the middle. The chain's CDR3 is CASSVGHSSYNEQFF. In nucleotides, the CDR3 is TGTGCCAGCAGCGTTGGACATAGCTCCTACAATGAGCAGTTCTTC.

This clone was picked up a small number of times. The chain employs TRBV7-8 and TRBJ1-1; D remains unclear. CDR1 and CDR2 from the germline V gene are SGHVS and FQNEAQ. V gave up 5 bases and J gave up 5 bases, with 15 bases separating them. This CDR3 comprises 14 residues. The CDR3 coding sequence is TGTGCCAGCAGCCTCTTATATCTTGGGACTGAAGCTTTCTTT. This sequence encodes CASSLLYLGTEAFF.

The chain recombines TRBV19 with TRBJ2-1, with TRBD2 matching 9 bases. Germline V gene lookup returns CDR1 LNHDA and CDR2 SQIVND (reference sequence). The CDR3 runs 17 residues. V dropped 3 bases and J dropped 4; count of bases not matched to a gene: 10. CDR3 sequence reads: CASSINGASGKYNEQFF. The CDR3 DNA reads as TGTGCCAGTAGTATTAACGGGGCTAGCGGGAAATACAATGAGCAGTTCTTC.

The V call is TRBV5-5, the J call TRBJ2-5, with D perhaps being TRBD1 or TRBD2 (5 bases each). V lost 4 bases, J lost 2 bases, and 15 bases lay in between. Looked up from germline, CDR1 is SGHKS and CDR2 is YYEKEE (reference sequence). This CDR3 contains 15 residues. The CDR3 DNA reads as TGTGCCAGCAGCGTAGGGACGATTGCACAAGAGACCCAGTACTTC. Translating gives CASSVGTIAQETQYF.

The CDR3 bases are TGTGCCAGCAGCCCGCCGGGACAGGGGGCAGGTGAAGCTTTCTTT. This sequence encodes CASSPPGQGAGEAFF. The chain links TRBV5-4 to TRBJ1-1; 12 bases line up with TRBD1. The ends lost 4 bases at V and 7 bases at J; junction bases unmatched: 8. CDR1 is SGHNT, CDR2 YYREEE, per germline (reference sequence). The CDR3 is made up of 15 amino acids.

In DNA, the CDR3 is TGCAGCGTTGCGGATTGGCCACAAAGTGACACTGAAGCTTTCTTT. Translation gives CSVADWPQSDTEAFF. The rearrangement links TRBV29-1 to TRBJ1-1; D is ambiguous. Per the germline V gene, CDR1 is SQVTM and CDR2 is ANQGSEA. The CDR3 length is 15 residues. V lost 4 bases to trimming and J lost 3 bases, with 18 bases between them.

The chain couples TRBV2 to TRBJ2-1; D may be TRBD1 or TRBD2 (5 bases each). This CDR3 contains 15 residues. Germline-derived CDR1 and CDR2 are SNHLY and FYNNEI. The V gene lost 5 bases and the J gene lost 0 bases, with 11 bases spanning the gap. As DNA, the CDR3 is TGTGCCAGCAGTTCCGGGACCACCTCCTACAATGAGCAGTTCTTC. Protein sequence: CASSSGTTSYNEQFF.

This sequence joins TRBV28 and TRBJ1-5, with D uncertain. This CDR3 has 15 amino acids. The germline V gene has CDR1 MDHEN and CDR2 SYDVKM. V was shortened by 7 bases and J by 6 bases, with 19 bases between the two germline ends. This chain's CDR3 is CASTGGGASGQPQHF. The CDR3 DNA follows: TGTGCCAGCACCGGTGGAGGAGCGAGCGGTCAGCCCCAGCATTTT. The full variable domain, in which reference TRBV28 and TRBJ1-5 provide the parts outside the CDR3, is DVKVTQSSRYLVKRTGEKVFLECVQDMDHENMFWYRQDPGLGLRLIYFSYDVKMKEKGDIPEGYSVSREKKERFSLILESASTNQTSMYLCASTGGGASGQPQHFGDGTRLSIL.

The sample holds a few counts of this clone. J is TRBJ1-5 and V is TRBV6-1; weak D call: TRBD1 (5 bases). Germline values: CDR1 MNHNS, CDR2 SASEGT. V was trimmed by 6 bases and J by 5 bases, leaving 17 bases between them. This CDR3 is built from 15 residues. CDR3 in amino acids: CASSPNGGVHQPQHF. CDR3 coding DNA: TGTGCCAGCAGCCCTAACGGGGGGGTCCATCAGCCCCAGCATTTT.